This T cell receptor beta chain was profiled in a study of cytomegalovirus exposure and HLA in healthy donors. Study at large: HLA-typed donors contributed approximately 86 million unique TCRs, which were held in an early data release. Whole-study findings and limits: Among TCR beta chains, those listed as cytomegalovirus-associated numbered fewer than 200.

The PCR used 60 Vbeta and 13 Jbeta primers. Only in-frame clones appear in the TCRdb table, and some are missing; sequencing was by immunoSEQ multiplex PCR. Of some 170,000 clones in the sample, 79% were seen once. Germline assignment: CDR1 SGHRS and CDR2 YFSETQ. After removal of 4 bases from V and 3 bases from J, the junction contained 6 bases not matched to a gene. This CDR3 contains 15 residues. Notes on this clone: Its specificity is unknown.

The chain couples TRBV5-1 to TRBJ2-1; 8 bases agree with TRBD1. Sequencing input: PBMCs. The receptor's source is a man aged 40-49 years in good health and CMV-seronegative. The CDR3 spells CASSKDRALYNEQFF. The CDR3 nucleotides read TGCGCCAGCAGCAAGGACAGGGCCCTCTACAATGAGCAGTTCTTC.